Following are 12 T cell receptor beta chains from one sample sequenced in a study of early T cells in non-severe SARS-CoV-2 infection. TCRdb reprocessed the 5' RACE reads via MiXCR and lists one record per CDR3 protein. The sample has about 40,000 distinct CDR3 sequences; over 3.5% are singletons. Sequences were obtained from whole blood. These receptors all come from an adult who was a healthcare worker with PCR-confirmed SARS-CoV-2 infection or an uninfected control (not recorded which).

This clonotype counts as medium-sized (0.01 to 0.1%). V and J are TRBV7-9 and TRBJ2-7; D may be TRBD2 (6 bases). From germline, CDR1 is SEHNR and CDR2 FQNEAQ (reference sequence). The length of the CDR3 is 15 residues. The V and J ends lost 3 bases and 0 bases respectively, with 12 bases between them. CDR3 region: CASSFWGLPSYEQYF. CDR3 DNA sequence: TGTGCCAGCAGCTTTTGGGGACTCCCCTCCTACGAGCAGTACTTC.

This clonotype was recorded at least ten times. The CDR3 DNA reads as TGTGCCACCTCCGGACAAATAAACAGGGGAATTCAGCCCCAGCATTTT. Protein: CATSGQINRGIQPQHF. This rearrangement joins TRBV19 to TRBJ1-5; the match to TRBD1 covers 7 bases. Unmatched junction bases numbered 18, after V lost 10 bases and J lost 6 bases. This CDR3 is 16 amino acids long. Per germline, CDR1 LNHDA and CDR2 SQIVND (reference sequence). The variable domain in full, completed from reference TRBV19 and TRBJ1-5, reads DGGITQSPKYLFRKEGQNVTLSCEQNLNHDAMYWYRQDPGQGLRLIYYSQIVNDFQKGDIAEGYSVSREKKESFPLTVTSAQKNPTAFYLCATSGQINRGIQPQHFGDGTRLSIL.

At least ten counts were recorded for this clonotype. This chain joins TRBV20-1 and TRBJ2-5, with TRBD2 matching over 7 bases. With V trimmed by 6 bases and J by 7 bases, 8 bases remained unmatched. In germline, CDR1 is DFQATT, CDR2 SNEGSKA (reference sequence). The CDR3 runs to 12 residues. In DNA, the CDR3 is TGCAGTGCGGGACTACCCGCGGGGACCCAGTACTTC. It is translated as CSAGLPAGTQYF.

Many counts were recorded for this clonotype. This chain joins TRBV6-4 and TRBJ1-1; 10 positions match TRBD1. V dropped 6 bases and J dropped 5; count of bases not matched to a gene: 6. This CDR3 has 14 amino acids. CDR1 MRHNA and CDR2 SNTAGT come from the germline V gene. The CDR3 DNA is TGTGCCAGCAGGATATGGACAGGGGGGACTGAAGCTTTCTTT. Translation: CASRIWTGGTEAFF.

The CDR3 DNA follows: TGTGCCAGCAGCCCCATAATGGGCACCACTGAAGCTTTCTTT. Translation: CASSPIMGTTEAFF. The chain links TRBV7-9 to TRBJ1-1; unclear D gene. Trimming removed 5 bases from V and 4 bases from J, with 14 bases in between. Germline assignment: CDR1 SEHNR and CDR2 FQNEAQ (reference sequence). The CDR3 spans 14 residues.

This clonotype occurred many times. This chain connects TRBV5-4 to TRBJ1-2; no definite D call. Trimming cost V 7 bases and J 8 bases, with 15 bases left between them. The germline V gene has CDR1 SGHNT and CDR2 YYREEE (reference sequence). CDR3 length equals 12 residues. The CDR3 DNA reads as TGTGCCAGCGAGGTTCCCTCCAGGGGCTACACCTTC. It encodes CASEVPSRGYTF.

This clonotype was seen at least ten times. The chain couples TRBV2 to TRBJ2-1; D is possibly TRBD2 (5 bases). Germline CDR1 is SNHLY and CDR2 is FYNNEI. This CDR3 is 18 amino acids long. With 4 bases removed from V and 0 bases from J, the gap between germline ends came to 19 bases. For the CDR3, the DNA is TGTGCCAGCAGTGGAGACTACGCATCCTGGAGCTCCTACAATGAGCAGTTCTTC. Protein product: CASSGDYASWSSYNEQFF.

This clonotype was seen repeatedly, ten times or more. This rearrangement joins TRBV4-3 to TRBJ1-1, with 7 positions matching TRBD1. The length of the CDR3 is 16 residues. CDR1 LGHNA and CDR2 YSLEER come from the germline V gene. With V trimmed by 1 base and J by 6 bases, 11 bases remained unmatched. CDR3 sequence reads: CASSQGVLQGRAEAFF. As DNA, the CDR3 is TGCGCCAGCAGCCAAGGAGTCTTACAGGGGCGCGCTGAAGCTTTCTTT.

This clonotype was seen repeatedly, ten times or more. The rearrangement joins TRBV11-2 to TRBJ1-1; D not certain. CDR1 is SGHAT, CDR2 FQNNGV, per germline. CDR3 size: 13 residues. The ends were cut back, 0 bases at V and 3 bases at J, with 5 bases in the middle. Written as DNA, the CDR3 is TGTGCCAGCAGCTTAGATAGGGACACTGAAGCTTTCTTT. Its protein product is CASSLDRDTEAFF.

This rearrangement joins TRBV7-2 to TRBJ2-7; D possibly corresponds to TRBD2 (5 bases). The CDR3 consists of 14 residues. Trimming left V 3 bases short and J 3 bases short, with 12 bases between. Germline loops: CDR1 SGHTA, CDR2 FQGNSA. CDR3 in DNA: TGTGCCAGCAGCTTTTACAGCGGTGACTACGAGCAGTACTTC. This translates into CASSFYSGDYEQYF.

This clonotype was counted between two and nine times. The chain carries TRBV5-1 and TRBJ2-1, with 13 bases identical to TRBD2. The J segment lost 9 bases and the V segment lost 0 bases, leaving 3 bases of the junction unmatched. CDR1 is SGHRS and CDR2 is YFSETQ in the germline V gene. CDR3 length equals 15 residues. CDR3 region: CASSLGTSGRGEQFF. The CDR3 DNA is TGCGCCAGCAGCTTGGGGACTAGCGGGAGAGGTGAGCAGTTCTTC.

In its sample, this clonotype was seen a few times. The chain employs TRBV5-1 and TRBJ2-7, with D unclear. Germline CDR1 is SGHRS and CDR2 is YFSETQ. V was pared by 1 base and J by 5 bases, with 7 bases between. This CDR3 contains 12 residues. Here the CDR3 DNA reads TGCGCCAGCAGCTTGACTTTTGACGAGCAGTACTTC. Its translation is CASSLTFDEQYF. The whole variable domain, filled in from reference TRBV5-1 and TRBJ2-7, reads KAGVTQTPRYLIKTRGQQVTLSCSPISGHRSVSWYQQTPGQGLQFLFEYFSETQRNKGNFPGRFSGRQFSNSRSEMNVSTLELGDSALYLCASSLTFDEQYFGPGTRLTVT.